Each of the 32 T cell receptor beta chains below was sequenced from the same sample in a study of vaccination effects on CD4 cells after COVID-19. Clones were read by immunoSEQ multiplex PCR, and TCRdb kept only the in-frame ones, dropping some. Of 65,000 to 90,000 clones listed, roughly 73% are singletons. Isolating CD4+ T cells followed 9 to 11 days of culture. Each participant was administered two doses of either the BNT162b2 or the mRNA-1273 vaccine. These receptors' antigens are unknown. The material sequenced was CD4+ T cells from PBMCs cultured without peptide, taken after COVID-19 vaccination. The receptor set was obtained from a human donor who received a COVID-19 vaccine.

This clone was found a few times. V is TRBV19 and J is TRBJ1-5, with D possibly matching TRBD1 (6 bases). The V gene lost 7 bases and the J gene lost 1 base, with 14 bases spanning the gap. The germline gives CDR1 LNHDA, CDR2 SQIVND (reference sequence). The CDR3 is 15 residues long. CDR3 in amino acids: CASKRGGRSNQPQHF. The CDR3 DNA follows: TGTGCCAGTAAAAGGGGGGGCAGGAGCAATCAGCCCCAGCATTTT. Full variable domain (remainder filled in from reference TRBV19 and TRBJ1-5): DGGITQSPKYLFRKEGQNVTLSCEQNLNHDAMYWYRQDPGQGLRLIYYSQIVNDFQKGDIAEGYSVSREKKESFPLTVTSAQKNPTAFYLCASKRGGRSNQPQHFGDGTRLSIL.

The CDR3 bases are TGCGCCAGCAGCACCTTACCAGGGGCTTTCGAAAAACTGTTTTTT. Translation gives CASSTLPGAFEKLFF. The rearrangement uses TRBV5-1 and TRBJ1-4; TRBD1 is a possible D gene (6 bases). V shed 4 bases and J shed 8 bases, with 18 bases lying between them. CDR1 and CDR2 (germline): SGHRS, YFSETQ. This CDR3 is 15 amino acids long.

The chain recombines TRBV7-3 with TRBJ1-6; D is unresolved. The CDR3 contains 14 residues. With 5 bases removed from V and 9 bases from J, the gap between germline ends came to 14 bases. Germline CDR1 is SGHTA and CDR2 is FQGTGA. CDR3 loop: CASSAGRVGSPLHF. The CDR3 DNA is TGTGCCAGCAGCGCCGGGAGGGTAGGTTCACCCCTCCACTTT.

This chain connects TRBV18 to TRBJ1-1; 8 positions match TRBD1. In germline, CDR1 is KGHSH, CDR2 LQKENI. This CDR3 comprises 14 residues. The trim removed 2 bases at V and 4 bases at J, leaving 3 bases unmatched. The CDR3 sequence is CASSPDDRGTEAFF. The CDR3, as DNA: TGTGCCAGCTCACCAGACGACAGGGGCACTGAAGCTTTCTTT.

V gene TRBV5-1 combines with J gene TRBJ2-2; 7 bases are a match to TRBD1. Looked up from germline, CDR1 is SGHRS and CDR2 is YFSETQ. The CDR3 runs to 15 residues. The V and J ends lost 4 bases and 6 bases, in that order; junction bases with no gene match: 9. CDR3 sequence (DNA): TGCGCCAGCAGCCCTACACAGGGGACGGCCGGGGAGCTGTTTTTT. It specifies CASSPTQGTAGELFF. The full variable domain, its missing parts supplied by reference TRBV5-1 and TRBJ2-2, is KAGVTQTPRYLIKTRGQQVTLSCSPISGHRSVSWYQQTPGQGLQFLFEYFSETQRNKGNFPGRFSGRQFSNSRSEMNVSTLELGDSALYLCASSPTQGTAGELFFGEGSRLTVL.

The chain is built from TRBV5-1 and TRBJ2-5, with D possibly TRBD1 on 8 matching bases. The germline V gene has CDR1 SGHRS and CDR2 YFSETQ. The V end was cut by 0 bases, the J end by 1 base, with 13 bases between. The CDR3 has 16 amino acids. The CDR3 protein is CASSLGTGGAQETQYF. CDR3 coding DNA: TGCGCCAGCAGCTTGGGAACAGGGGGGGCCCAAGAGACCCAGTACTTC.

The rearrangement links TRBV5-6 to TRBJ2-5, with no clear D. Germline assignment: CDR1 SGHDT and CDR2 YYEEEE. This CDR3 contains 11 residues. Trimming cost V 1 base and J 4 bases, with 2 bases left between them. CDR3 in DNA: TGTGCCAGCAGCTTGACAGAGACCCAGTACTTC. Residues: CASSLTETQYF.

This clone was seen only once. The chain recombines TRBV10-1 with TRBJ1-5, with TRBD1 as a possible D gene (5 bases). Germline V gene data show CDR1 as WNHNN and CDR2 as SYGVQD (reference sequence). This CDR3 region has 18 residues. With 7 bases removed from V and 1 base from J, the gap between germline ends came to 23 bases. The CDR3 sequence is CASTGLAREGESNQPQHF. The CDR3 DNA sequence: TGCGCCAGCACTGGGTTGGCCAGGGAGGGTGAAAGCAATCAGCCCCAGCATTTT.

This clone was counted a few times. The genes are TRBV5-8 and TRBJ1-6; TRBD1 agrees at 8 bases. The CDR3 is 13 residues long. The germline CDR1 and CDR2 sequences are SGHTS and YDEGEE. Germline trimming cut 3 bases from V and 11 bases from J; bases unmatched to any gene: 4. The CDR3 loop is CASSSRDRPPLHF. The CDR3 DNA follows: TGTGCCAGCAGCTCTCGGGACAGGCCACCCCTCCACTTT.

The DNA of the CDR3 is TGTGCCAGCAGTCCACCGGGACAGGGGGCGCGGTATGGCTACACCTTC. It codes for CASSPPGQGARYGYTF. The V gene is TRBV6-6, the J gene TRBJ1-2, with 12 bases aligning to TRBD1. The CDR3 loop spans 16 amino acids. From germline, CDR1 is MNHNY and CDR2 SVGAGI (reference sequence). After removal of 5 bases from V and 5 bases from J, the junction contained 9 bases not matched to a gene.

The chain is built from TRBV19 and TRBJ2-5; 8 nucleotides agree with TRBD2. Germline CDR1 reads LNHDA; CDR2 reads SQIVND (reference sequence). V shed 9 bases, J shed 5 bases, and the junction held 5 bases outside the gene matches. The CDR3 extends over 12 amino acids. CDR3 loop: CASGLAWETQYF. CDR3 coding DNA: TGTGCCAGCGGACTAGCTTGGGAGACCCAGTACTTC.

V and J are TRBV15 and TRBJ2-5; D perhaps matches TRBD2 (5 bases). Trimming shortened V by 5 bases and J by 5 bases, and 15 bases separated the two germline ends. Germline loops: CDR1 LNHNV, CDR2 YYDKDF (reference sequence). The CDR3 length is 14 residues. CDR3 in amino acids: CATSALPRGETQYF. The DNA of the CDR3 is TGTGCCACCAGCGCCCTCCCTAGAGGGGAGACCCAGTACTTC.

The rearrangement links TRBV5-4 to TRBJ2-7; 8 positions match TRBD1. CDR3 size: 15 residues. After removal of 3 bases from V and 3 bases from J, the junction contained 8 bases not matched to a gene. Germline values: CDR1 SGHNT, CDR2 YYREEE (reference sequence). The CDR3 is CASSSERQGSYEQYV. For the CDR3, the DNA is TGTGCCAGCAGCTCAGAGCGACAGGGGAGCTACGAGCAGTACGTC.

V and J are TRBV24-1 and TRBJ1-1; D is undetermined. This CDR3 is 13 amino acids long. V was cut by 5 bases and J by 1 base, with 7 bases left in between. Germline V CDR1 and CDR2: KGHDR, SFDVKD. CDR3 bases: TGTGCCACCAGTGCACCGGGGAACACTGAAGCTTTCTTT. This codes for CATSAPGNTEAFF.

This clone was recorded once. The CDR3 DNA reads as TGTGCCAGCAGCAGGTTCCAAGAGACCCAGTACTTC. This gives the protein CASSRFQETQYF. The rearrangement uses TRBV12-3 or TRBV12-4 and TRBJ2-5; D gene ambiguous. V lost 6 bases to trimming and J lost 1 base, with 6 bases between them. The CDR3 sequence is 12 residues long.

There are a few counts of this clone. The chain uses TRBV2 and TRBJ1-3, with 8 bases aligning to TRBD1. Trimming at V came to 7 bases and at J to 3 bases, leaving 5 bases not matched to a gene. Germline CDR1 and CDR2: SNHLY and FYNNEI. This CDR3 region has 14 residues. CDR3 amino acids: CASKSGGLGNTIYF. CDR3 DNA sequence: TGTGCCAGCAAGTCAGGGGGCCTTGGAAACACCATATATTTT.

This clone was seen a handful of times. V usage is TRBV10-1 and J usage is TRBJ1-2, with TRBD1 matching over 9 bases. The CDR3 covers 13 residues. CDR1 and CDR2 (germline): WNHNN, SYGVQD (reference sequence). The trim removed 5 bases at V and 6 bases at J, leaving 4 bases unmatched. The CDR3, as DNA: TGCGCCAGCAGTCGCCGGACAGGGGATGGCTACACCTTC. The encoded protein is CASSRRTGDGYTF.

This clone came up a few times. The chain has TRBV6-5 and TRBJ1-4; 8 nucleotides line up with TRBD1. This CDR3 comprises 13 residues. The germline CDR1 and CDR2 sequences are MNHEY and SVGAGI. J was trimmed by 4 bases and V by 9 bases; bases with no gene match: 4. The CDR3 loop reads CASKQGVNEKLFF. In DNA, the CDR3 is TGTGCCAGTAAACAGGGGGTTAATGAAAAACTGTTTTTT.

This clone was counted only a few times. CDR3 loop: CASSSRLAGGYNEQFF. CDR3 in DNA: TGTGCCAGCAGTTCCCGTCTAGCGGGGGGCTACAATGAGCAGTTCTTC. The chain has TRBV25-1 and TRBJ2-1; 11 nucleotides match TRBD2. V shed 5 bases, J shed 3 bases, and the junction held 6 bases outside the gene matches. This CDR3 spans 16 amino acids. The V gene's germline CDR1 is MGHDK and CDR2 SYGVNS.

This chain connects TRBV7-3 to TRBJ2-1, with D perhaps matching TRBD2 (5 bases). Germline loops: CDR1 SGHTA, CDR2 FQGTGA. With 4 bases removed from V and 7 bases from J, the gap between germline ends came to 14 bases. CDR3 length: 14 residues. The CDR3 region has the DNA TGTGCCAGCAGCTCCGGAGGACGGCGGAATGAGCAGTTCTTC. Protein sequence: CASSSGGRRNEQFF.

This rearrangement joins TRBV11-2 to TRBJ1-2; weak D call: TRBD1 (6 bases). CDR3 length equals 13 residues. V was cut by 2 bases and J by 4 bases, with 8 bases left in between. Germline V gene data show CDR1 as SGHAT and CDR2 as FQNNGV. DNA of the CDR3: TGTGCCAGCAGCTTATTGACAGGCTATGGCTACACCTTC. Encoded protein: CASSLLTGYGYTF.

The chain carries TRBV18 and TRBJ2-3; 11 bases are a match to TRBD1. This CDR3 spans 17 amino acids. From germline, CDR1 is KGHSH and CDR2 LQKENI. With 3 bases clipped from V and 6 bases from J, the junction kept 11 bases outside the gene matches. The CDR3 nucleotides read TGTGCCAGCTCACCCCCCCGAGGACAGGGGGCAGGGGATACGCAGTATTTT. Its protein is CASSPPRGQGAGDTQYF.

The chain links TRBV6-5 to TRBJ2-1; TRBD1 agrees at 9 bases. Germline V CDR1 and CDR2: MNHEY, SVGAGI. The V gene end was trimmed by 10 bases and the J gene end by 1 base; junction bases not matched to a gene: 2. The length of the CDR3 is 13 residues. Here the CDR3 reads CATDRGSYNEQFF. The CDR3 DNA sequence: TGTGCCACCGACAGGGGGTCCTACAATGAGCAGTTCTTC.

CDR3 DNA sequence: TGTGCCACCAAGGTCCGTTTGGACTCCTACGAGCAGTACGTC. It is translated as CATKVRLDSYEQYV. The chain links TRBV15 to TRBJ2-7; D is uncertain. CDR1 and CDR2 (germline): LNHNV, YYDKDF (reference sequence). CDR3 length equals 14 residues. The V gene lost 7 bases and the J gene lost 0 bases, with 13 bases spanning the gap.

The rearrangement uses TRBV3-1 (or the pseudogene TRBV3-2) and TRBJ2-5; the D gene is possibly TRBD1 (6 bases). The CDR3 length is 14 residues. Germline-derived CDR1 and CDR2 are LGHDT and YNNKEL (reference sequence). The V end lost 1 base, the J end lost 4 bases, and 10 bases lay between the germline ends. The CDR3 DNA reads TGTGCCAGCAGCCAAGGGGTAGGGGGAGAGACCCAGTACTTC. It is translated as CASSQGVGGETQYF.

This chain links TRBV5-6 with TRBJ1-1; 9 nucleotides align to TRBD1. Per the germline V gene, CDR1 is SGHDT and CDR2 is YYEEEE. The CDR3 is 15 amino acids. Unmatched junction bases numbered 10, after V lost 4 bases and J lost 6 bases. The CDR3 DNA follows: TGTGCCAGCAGCCTTCGGGACAGGGTTCATTCTGAAGCTTTCTTT. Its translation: CASSLRDRVHSEAFF.

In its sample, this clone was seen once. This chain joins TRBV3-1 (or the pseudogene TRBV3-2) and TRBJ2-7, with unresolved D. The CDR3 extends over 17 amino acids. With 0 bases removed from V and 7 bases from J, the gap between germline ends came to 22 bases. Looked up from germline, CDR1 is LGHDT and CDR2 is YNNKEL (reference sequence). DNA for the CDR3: TGTGCCAGCAGCCAAGAGAGCTGTTTGGGCGGTACTAAGGAGCAGTACGTC. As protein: CASSQESCLGGTKEQYV.

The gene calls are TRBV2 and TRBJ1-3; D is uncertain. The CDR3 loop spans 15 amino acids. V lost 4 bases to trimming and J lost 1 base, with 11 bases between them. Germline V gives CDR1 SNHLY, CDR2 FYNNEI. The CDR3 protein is CASSGEFASGNTIYF. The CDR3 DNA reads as TGTGCCAGCAGTGGTGAGTTCGCGTCTGGAAACACCATATATTTT.

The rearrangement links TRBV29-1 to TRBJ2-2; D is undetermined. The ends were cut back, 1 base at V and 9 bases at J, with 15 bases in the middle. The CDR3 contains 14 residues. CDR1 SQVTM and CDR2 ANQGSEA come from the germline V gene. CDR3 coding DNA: TGCAGCGTTGAAGTGGTGGTTCCGGCCCGGGAGCTGTTTTTT. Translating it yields CSVEVVVPARELFF.

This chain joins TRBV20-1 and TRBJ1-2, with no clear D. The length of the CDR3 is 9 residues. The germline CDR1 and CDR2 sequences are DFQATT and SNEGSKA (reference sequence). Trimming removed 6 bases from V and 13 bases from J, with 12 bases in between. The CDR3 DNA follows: TGCAGTGCGGGGATCCGAGGCACCTTC. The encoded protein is CSAGIRGTF.

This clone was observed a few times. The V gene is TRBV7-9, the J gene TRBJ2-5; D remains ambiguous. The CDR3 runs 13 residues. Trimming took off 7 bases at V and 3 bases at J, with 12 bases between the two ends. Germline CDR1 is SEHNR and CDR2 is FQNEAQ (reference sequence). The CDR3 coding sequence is TGTGCCAGCAAAATGGCAGGAAAAGAGACCCAGTACTTC. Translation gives CASKMAGKETQYF.

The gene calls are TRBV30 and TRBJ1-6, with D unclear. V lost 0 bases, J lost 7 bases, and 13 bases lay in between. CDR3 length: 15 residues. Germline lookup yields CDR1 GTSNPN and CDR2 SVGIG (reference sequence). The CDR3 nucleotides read TGTGCCTGGAGTGTACGGGTAGGAGACAATTCACCCCTCCACTTT. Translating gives CAWSVRVGDNSPLHF.